One sample yielded the 8 T cell receptor beta chains listed below, sequenced in a study of T cell changes during pregnancy in multiple sclerosis. The assay was immunoSEQ multiplex PCR, and TCRdb's table has in-frame clones only and misses some. The sample has tens of thousands of clones, about 90% seen once; the top ten hold approximately 1%. The material was peripheral blood, obtained in the first trimester of pregnancy. The receptor source for this set is a female donor in good health, enrolled as a control in a pregnancy study.

The gene calls are TRBV7-2 and TRBJ2-7, with a weak D call TRBD1 (7 bases). V lost 3 bases and J lost 3, with 12 bases in between. Germline V gives CDR1 SGHTA, CDR2 FQGNSA. The CDR3 has 14 amino acids. CDR3 coding DNA: TGTGCCAGCAGCTTCAGGGGGGCCAGCTACGAGCAGTACTTC. Its translation: CASSFRGASYEQYF.

The chain is built from TRBV18 and TRBJ2-3, with a possible D match to TRBD1 (6 bases). The CDR3 loop spans 18 amino acids. Germline assignment: CDR1 KGHSH and CDR2 LQKENI. V was trimmed by 3 bases and J by 4 bases, leaving 23 bases between them. The CDR3 sequence: CASSPRNRSGERADTQYF. The CDR3 coding sequence is TGTGCCAGCTCACCTAGAAACAGATCAGGGGAGAGGGCAGATACGCAGTATTTT.

The CDR3 DNA is TGTGCCAGCAGCTTTATTCAGGGGATAGATTCACCCCTCCACTTT. It is translated as CASSFIQGIDSPLHF. This chain uses TRBV7-9 with TRBJ1-6, with D maybe TRBD1 (6 bases). The V and J ends lost 3 bases and 8 bases respectively, with 14 bases between them. Per germline, CDR1 SEHNR and CDR2 FQNEAQ (reference sequence). The CDR3 is made up of 15 amino acids.

This chain uses TRBV7-6 with TRBJ1-6; D is unclear. CDR3 length: 15 amino acids. The V end lost 0 bases, the J end lost 10 bases, and 13 bases lay between the germline ends. Per the germline V gene, CDR1 is SGHVS and CDR2 is FNYEAQ. CDR3 sequence reads: CASSLAEEGESPLHF. The DNA of the CDR3 is TGTGCCAGCAGCTTAGCCGAGGAAGGAGAATCACCCCTCCACTTT.

V usage is TRBV6-1 and J usage is TRBJ2-3; 10 positions match TRBD2. Germline V gene sequence: CDR1 MNHNS, CDR2 SASEGT. Trimming took 2 bases from V and 2 from J; bases not matched to a gene: 1. The CDR3 contains 15 residues. In DNA, the CDR3 is TGTGCCAGCAGTGAACTAGCGGGGGCCACAGATACGCAGTATTTT. Translated: CASSELAGATDTQYF.

V and J are TRBV7-3 and TRBJ2-1; TRBD1 agrees at 10 bases. After removal of 6 bases from V and 9 bases from J, the junction contained 8 bases not matched to a gene. CDR3 size: 14 residues. In germline, CDR1 is SGHTA, CDR2 FQGTGA. The CDR3 region has the DNA TGTGCCAGCAGTAGGGGGACAGGGGAAGGTGAGCAGTTCTTC. This translates into CASSRGTGEGEQFF.

The chain couples TRBV25-1 to TRBJ1-2; D call uncertain. CDR1 MGHDK and CDR2 SYGVNS come from the germline V gene. The CDR3 totals 14 residues. V was cut by 5 bases and J by 2 bases, with 12 bases left in between. DNA for the CDR3: TGTGCCAGCAGTCCCGGGTTGCAAAACTATGGCTACACCTTC. Translated, it gives CASSPGLQNYGYTF.

The chain joins TRBV7-2 to TRBJ2-5, with 10 bases aligning to TRBD2. Germline trimming cut 5 bases from V and 3 bases from J; bases unmatched to any gene: 9. The germline V gene encodes CDR1 SGHTA and CDR2 FQGNSA. The CDR3 sequence is 16 residues long. CDR3 nucleotide sequence: TGTGCCAGCAGCCAAGCCTGGACTAGCGGAAAAGAGACCCAGTACTTC. Amino acid sequence: CASSQAWTSGKETQYF.